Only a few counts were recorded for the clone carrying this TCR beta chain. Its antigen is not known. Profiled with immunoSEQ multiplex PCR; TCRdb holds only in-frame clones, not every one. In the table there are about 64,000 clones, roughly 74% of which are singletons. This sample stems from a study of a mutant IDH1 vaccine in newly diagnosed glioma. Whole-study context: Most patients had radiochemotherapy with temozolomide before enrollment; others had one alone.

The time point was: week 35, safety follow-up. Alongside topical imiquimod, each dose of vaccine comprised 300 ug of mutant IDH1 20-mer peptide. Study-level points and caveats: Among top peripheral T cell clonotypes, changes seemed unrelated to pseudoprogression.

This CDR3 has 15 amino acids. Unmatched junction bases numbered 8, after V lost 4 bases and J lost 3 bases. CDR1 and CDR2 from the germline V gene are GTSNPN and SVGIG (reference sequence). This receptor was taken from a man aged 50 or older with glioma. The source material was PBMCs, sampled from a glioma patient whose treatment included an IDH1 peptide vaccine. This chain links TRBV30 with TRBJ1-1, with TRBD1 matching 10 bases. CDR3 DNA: TGTGCCTGGATCGACAGGGGGCCCAGGGACACTGAAGCTTTCTTT. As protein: CAWIDRGPRDTEAFF.